The 12 T cell receptor beta chains listed next were all sequenced from one sample in a study of cytomegalovirus exposure and HLA in healthy donors. The study ran its PCR with 60 Vbeta and 13 Jbeta primers. Profiling relied on immunoSEQ multiplex PCR, and the TCRdb table lists in-frame clones only, not all of them. Counted here are tens of thousands of clones, approximately 70% occurring once; the ten biggest clones make up roughly 4.9%. The material sequenced was PBMCs. The receptors were sampled from a man in his fifties or sixties in good health and CMV-seropositive.

This clone was seen only a few times. The V and J genes are TRBV30 and TRBJ1-1, with TRBD1 matching 7 bases. Germline loops: CDR1 GTSNPN, CDR2 SVGIG (reference sequence). The CDR3 contains 13 residues. CDR3 in amino acids: CASGGNVNTEAFF. CDR3 coding DNA: TGTGCGTCAGGGGGTAACGTGAACACTGAAGCTTTCTTT.

This clone was observed a handful of times. J is TRBJ2-1 and V is TRBV13, with D unclear. This CDR3 contains 16 residues. Trimming pared 4 bases from V and 0 bases from J, leaving 13 bases between. Germline V gene sequence: CDR1 PRHDT, CDR2 FYEKMQ (reference sequence). CDR3 residues: CASSSRLRSSYNEQFF. CDR3 bases: TGTGCCAGCAGCTCGAGACTTAGAAGCTCCTACAATGAGCAGTTCTTC. The full variable domain, rest sourced from reference TRBV13 and TRBJ2-1, is AAGVIQSPRHLIKEKRETATLKCYPIPRHDTVYWYQQGPGQDPQFLISFYEKMQSDKGSIPDRFSAQQFSDYHSELNMSSLELGDSALYFCASSSRLRSSYNEQFFGPGTRLTVL.

The V gene is TRBV7-2, the J gene TRBJ2-7; D is perhaps TRBD1 (6 bases). The CDR3 totals 14 residues. Trimming took off 6 bases at V and 2 bases at J, with 14 bases between the two ends. Germline values: CDR1 SGHTA, CDR2 FQGNSA. CDR3 amino acids: CASRLLSGAYEQYF. The CDR3 bases are TGTGCCAGCAGACTCCTGTCAGGGGCCTACGAGCAGTACTTC.

This clone was counted once. The chain links TRBV6-5 to TRBJ1-2; tentative D call: TRBD1 (5 bases). The germline V and J ends were trimmed by 6 bases and 3 bases, with 11 bases remaining between them. Germline V gives CDR1 MNHEY, CDR2 SVGAGI. The CDR3 covers 13 residues. The CDR3: CASRRDGYYGYTF. The CDR3, as DNA: TGTGCCAGCAGGCGGGACGGATACTATGGCTACACCTTC.

This clone was counted a few times. The chain employs TRBV4-1 and TRBJ1-1, with unresolved D. With 4 bases removed from V and 5 bases from J, the gap between germline ends came to 14 bases. Looked up from germline, CDR1 is MGHRA and CDR2 is YSYEKL. The CDR3 contains 14 residues. The CDR3 spells CASSRESSGTEAFF. CDR3 nucleotide sequence: TGCGCCAGCAGCCGGGAGAGTTCGGGTACTGAAGCTTTCTTT.

This clone turned up a few times. The V call is TRBV9, the J call TRBJ2-1; 8 bases line up with TRBD2. The CDR3 extends over 17 amino acids. Per germline, CDR1 SGDLS and CDR2 YYNGEE. Losses at the gene ends were 1 base for V and 1 base for J; bases not matched to a gene: 7. CDR3 amino acids: CASSVFAGGGSYNEQFF. CDR3 sequence (DNA): TGTGCCAGCAGCGTATTTGCGGGAGGTGGGTCCTACAATGAGCAGTTCTTC.

The chain carries TRBV5-1 and TRBJ1-2, with 9 bases that match TRBD1. This CDR3 is 17 amino acids long. The trim removed 8 bases at V and 3 bases at J, leaving 17 bases unmatched. Germline V gene sequence: CDR1 SGHRS, CDR2 YFSETQ. CDR3 sequence (DNA): TGCGCCAGTCACCCCGGGACAGGGAAAAGGGAGTACTATGGCTACACCTTC. Amino acid sequence: CASHPGTGKREYYGYTF. Full variable domain (missing parts from reference TRBV5-1 and TRBJ1-2): KAGVTQTPRYLIKTRGQQVTLSCSPISGHRSVSWYQQTPGQGLQFLFEYFSETQRNKGNFPGRFSGRQFSNSRSEMNVSTLELGDSALYLCASHPGTGKREYYGYTFGSGTRLTVV.

Comment on this clone: The sample contains more than one DNA sequence encoding this CDR3. This chain connects TRBV5-6 to TRBJ2-5; maybe TRBD1 (5 bases). Germline V CDR1 and CDR2: SGHDT, YYEEEE. Trimming pared 1 base from V and 1 base from J, leaving 5 bases between. The CDR3 is 13 amino acids. The CDR3 spells CASSLRGQETQYF. The CDR3 DNA follows: TGTGCCAGCAGCTTGAGGGGCCAAGAGACCCAGTACTTC.

The V gene is TRBV5-5, the J gene TRBJ1-5; D is possibly TRBD1 (5 bases). The CDR3 sequence is 13 residues long. Looked up from germline, CDR1 is SGHKS and CDR2 is YYEKEE (reference sequence). The V end was cut by 4 bases, the J end by 7 bases, with 12 bases between. The CDR3 region has the DNA TGTGCCAGCAGCCCAGGGATTTTACAGCCCCAGCATTTT. Translation gives CASSPGILQPQHF.

Notes on this clone: At one end the junction does not follow the germline gene, possibly because of a read error. The genes are TRBV7-7 and TRBJ2-5, with a weak D call TRBD2 (6 bases). Germline loops: CDR1 SSHAT, CDR2 FNYEAQ (reference sequence). This CDR3 spans 13 amino acids. CDR3 nucleotide sequence: TGTGCTAGCAGCTTAGGAGGGTTTCAGACCCAGTACTTC. Its translation is CASSLGGFQTQYF.

This chain connects TRBV30 to TRBJ2-3; 9 bases are a match to TRBD2. This CDR3 region has 18 residues. The V segment lost 0 bases and the J segment 5 bases; nucleotides outside the gene matches: 15. The germline V gene encodes CDR1 GTSNPN and CDR2 SVGIG (reference sequence). The CDR3 region is CAWSVQEQASGNIDTQYF. CDR3 DNA: TGTGCCTGGAGTGTACAAGAGCAAGCTAGCGGGAATATAGATACGCAGTATTTT.

This clone was seen more than once but under ten times. The gene calls are TRBV5-4 and TRBJ2-3; 7 bases are a match to TRBD2. V gave up 1 base and J gave up 0 bases; unmatched junction bases: 8. CDR1 and CDR2 from the germline V gene are SGHNT and YYREEE (reference sequence). The CDR3 sequence is 17 residues long. CDR3 protein: CASSLFSAGLSTDTQYF. DNA for the CDR3: TGTGCCAGCAGCTTGTTTTCAGCGGGACTAAGCACAGATACGCAGTATTTT.